This T cell receptor beta chain came from a study of blood T cell repertoires in COVID-19. Libraries were prepared by immunoSEQ multiplex PCR; TCRdb keeps only in-frame clonotypes and omits some of them. The sample gives around 130,000 clones, around 84% of which show up once; roughly 2.2% is in the top ten. Only one count was recorded for this clone. V was clipped by 5 bases and J by 5 bases, with 16 bases between them. Germline V lookup: CDR1 SGHTA, CDR2 FQGTGA. The CDR3 contains 14 residues. J is TRBJ2-7 and V is TRBV7-3; tentative D call: TRBD1 (6 bases). Sequences were obtained from PBMCs or T cells enriched from blood (not recorded which). The sequence came from a man aged 40-55 years with acute COVID-19. The CDR3 protein is CASSVTRGSNEQYF. The CDR3 DNA is TGTGCCAGCAGCGTTACCAGGGGTAGTAACGAGCAGTACTTC.